This T cell receptor (beta chain) was profiled in a study of a mutant IDH1 vaccine in newly diagnosed glioma (dated by TCRdb to about 2021). General notes on the study: The roughly 34 treated patients were approximately 62% male and roughly 40% female, with a mean age of roughly 40 years. Before enrollment, most patients had been given radiochemotherapy with temozolomide as standard therapy, while the rest had received either radiotherapy alone or temozolomide alone. Peripheral blood samples were drawn at six visits, namely V03 (baseline), V05, V07, V10, V12 and V13. Longitudinal TCRB deep sequencing was performed for some 25 treated patients wherever samples were available for exploratory analyses.

Taken with the paper, the label for time point translates to: baseline, week 1 (first vaccination visit). The meaning of the sample's treatment or condition label: pre-vaccination baseline after standard-of-care therapy. All donors had newly diagnosed IDH1-mutant astrocytomas of WHO grade 3 or 4 that showed loss of nuclear ATRX. The samples were drawn from NOA16, a multicentre, single-arm, open-label phase I trial in Germany that tested a mutant IDH1 peptide vaccine in humans for the first time. Visit V03 blood draws served as the baseline sample for immunogenicity testing. Genomic DNA for TCRB sequencing was extracted from EDTA blood using the DNeasy Blood and Tissue Kit. Libraries were prepared through the immunoSEQ multiplex PCR assay. The hsTCRB Kit was used according to the manufacturer's protocol to amplify rearranged TCR beta chain sequences. TCRB libraries were sequenced on an Illumina MiSeq. As for the original processing: The kit vendor's proprietary platform handled demultiplexing, trimming and gene mapping. In its TCRdb copy, this immuneACCESS table keeps in-frame sequences only and misses some clones. Where compared with another copy, unresolved V genes explain less than half of these, and the others have no known cause. V and J calls and clone size are given by that table; D and trimming were obtained from the DNA. The table for this sample lists roughly 51,000 clones; 86% of them were counted only once. Roughly 2.4% of the sample comes from the top ten.

Study-wide findings and limitations: Immune responses induced by the vaccine were seen in about 93% of patients across multiple MHC alleles. Selection of PBMC samples for TCRB deep sequencing was based on availability. It was noted by the authors that analyses of patient blood samples could not be reproduced owing to sample limitations. Pseudoprogression appeared unrelated to alterations in the top peripheral T cell clonotypes detected by TCRB sequencing.

Including the terminal cysteine and phenylalanine, the CDR3 comprises 15 residues. The entry retains the CDR3 DNA only, 45 bases that are in frame from base 1. The germline V gene gives CDR1 as SGDLS and CDR2 as YYNGEE. The V end gives up 3 bases and the J end 6 bases, leaving 12 bases in the junction not matched to a gene. Details on this clone: Its antigen remains undetermined. No qualities accompany the bases; no much larger clone lies one base away.

The TCR sequence derives from a man in his forties with glioma. The source was PBMCs, collected from a glioma patient treated with radiotherapy, temozolomide or both. The chain links TRBV9 with TRBJ2-7, and TRBD2 matches 7 of the central bases. The CDR3 reads CASSALSGKDAEQYF. The base sequence is TGTGCCAGCAGCGCCTTAAGCGGGAAAGACGCCGAGCAGTACTTC.